What follows describes a single TCR beta chain. This specimen belongs to a study of shared clonotypes between healthy human individuals. Study-level background: Plates per donor: three CD4 naive, three CD4 memory, two CD8 naive, one CD8 memory.

As processed by the authors: Quality scores were absent from the junction-only immunoSEQ sequences, so filtering differed. Libraries were prepared by immunoSEQ multiplex PCR; TCRdb keeps only in-frame clonotypes and omits some of them. That table furnishes V, J and clone size, whereas the DNA furnished D and trimming. The sample yields about a million clones, roughly 80% seen once. All donors qualified as healthy HIV-negative adults and had experienced no recent acute infections or vaccinations. Trimming left V 5 bases short and J 3 bases short, with 8 bases between. Germline CDR1 reads SGHRS; CDR2 reads YFSETQ. The CDR3 consists of 12 residues.

Sequenced input: memory CD4+ T cells sorted from blood. Indicated subset: CD45RA-negative fraction. This sequence was found in a young man in good health. The chain uses TRBV5-1 and TRBJ2-5; weak D call: TRBD2 (5 bases). CDR3 nucleotide sequence: TGCGCCAGCAGTAGAGGGAAAGAGACCCAGTACTTC. As protein: CASSRGKETQYF.